Included here is one TCR beta chain sequence, with context. This clone was seen only a few times. There is no known antigen for this receptor. The record has no base qualities; no much larger clone is one base away. Reading from cysteine to phenylalanine, the CDR3 counts 16 amino acids. The kept DNA is CDR3 alone, 48 bases in frame from the first base. The germline V end is reduced by 5 bases and the J end by 3 bases; junction bases left unmatched: 13. The germline V gene (reference sequence) sets CDR1 to MNHNY and CDR2 to SVGAGI. The sample comes from a study of blood T cell repertoires in COVID-19 (TCRdb year 2020). General notes on the study: The collaborator samples originated in the United States, Italy and Spain and spanned the acute and convalescent phases of COVID-19. The material from the prospective study consisted of cDNA or gDNA derived from T cells, B-cell-depleted T cells, or PBMCs. Deeply sampled blood TCRbeta repertoires from subjects exposed to, actively infected with, or recovered from COVID-19 were included in the dataset. The repertoires were released in a freely available public database meant as a resource for research on the immune response to SARS-CoV-2. The samples were drawn from the first 160 participants of the ongoing ImmuneRACE study and from more than 1,000 subjects provided by 6 global collaborators. The sample metadata nearly always contained a de-identified subject ID, COVID-19 status, age in years and sex. Where available, HLA class I and class II types were obtained from metadata supplied by the sample provider rather than from assay-based typing.

What the study reported, not specific to this receptor: The quantity of clinical and demographic metadata differed by source and by participant and was supplied without curation.

The immunoSEQ Assay, a bias-controlled multiplex PCR, was used to amplify TCRbeta CDR3 regions from genomic DNA. Per the authors' processing: Nucleated cell counts per sample were estimated from amplification of reference gene primers within the assay. To quantify the absolute abundance of each unique TCRbeta CDR3 rearrangement, sequence reads were collapsed and filtered. For each sample, productive Simpson clonality was calculated as the square root of Simpson's diversity index over productive rearrangements. Held by TCRdb, this immuneACCESS table contains in-frame sequences only and omits some clones. Under half of the omission traces to an unresolved V gene where checked; the cause of the rest is unknown. D and trimming come from the DNA, and the V and J calls and clone size come from that table. The sample table records 250,000 to 300,000 clones; around four fifths of these occur just once. The ten largest account for about 4.9% of the sample.

Samples from volunteer blood donors who had recovered from COVID-19 were contributed by a second Seattle source. Each collaborating institution followed its own protocols to collect whole blood in K2EDTA tubes. Collaborator samples were shipped for TCRbeta analysis as frozen whole blood, isolated PBMCs, or DNA extracted from either sample type. This receptor was taken from a man aged 60 to 75 who had recovered from COVID-19. The sequence links TRBV6-6 to TRBJ2-7, with 7 bases aligning to TRBD1. The sequenced material came from peripheral blood. The nucleotide sequence reads TGTGCCAGCAGTGCGCGGACAGGTAATAAGGACTACGAGCAGTACTTC. Its translation reads: CASSARTGNKDYEQYF.